This T cell receptor (beta chain) appears in the sequencing data of a study of T-cell reconstitution after alpha-beta-depleted transplantation in children. It was with unique molecular identifiers that the TCRbeta library was prepared. TCRdb re-analysed the PCR reads in MiXCR, keeping a single row per CDR3 protein. Here the sample spans nearly 550,000 distinct CDR3 sequences, about a sixth being singletons. The CDR3 is 17 amino acids. Germline V gene data show CDR1 as MNHNS and CDR2 as SASEGT. Losses at the gene ends were 5 bases for V and 6 bases for J; bases not matched to a gene: 13. The rearrangement joins TRBV6-1 to TRBJ1-6, with 7 nucleotides matching TRBD1. The receptor was derived from a human donor who donated a stem cell graft to a child with acute lymphoblastic leukemia. The sequenced sample was PBMCs from the stem cell graft donor, obtained from the stem cell graft. The CDR3: CASSPRTGGVANSPLHF. CDR3 nucleotide sequence: TGTGCCAGCAGTCCCCGGACAGGCGGAGTTGCTAATTCACCCCTCCACTTT.